Described below is a single T cell receptor (beta chain) sequence and its context. Assay: immunoSEQ multiplex PCR; the TCRdb copy retains only in-frame clones and omits some. The sample contains about 400,000 clones, roughly 89% of which appear only once. The germline V gene has CDR1 MDHEN and CDR2 SYDVKM. V was clipped by 6 bases and J by 1 base, with 13 bases between them. CDR3 length equals 14 residues. Clinical history reported by participants formed the basis on which cohorts were assigned. The data were taken from a study of blood T cell repertoires in COVID-19. Study background: Specimens from acute and convalescent COVID-19 originated in the United States, Italy and Spain.

The sequenced sample was PBMCs or T cells enriched from blood (not recorded which). The clonotype comes from a woman aged 25 to 39 who had recovered from COVID-19. The chain is built from TRBV28 and TRBJ2-7; maybe TRBD2 (5 bases). CDR3 in amino acids: CASSRTQKSYEQYF. CDR3 DNA: TGTGCCAGCAGCCGGACTCAAAAGTCCTACGAGCAGTACTTC.